The 2 T cell receptor beta chains given below trace back to one sample, sequenced in a study of cytomegalovirus exposure and HLA in healthy donors. The PCR employed 60 Vbeta primers together with 13 Jbeta primers. Sequencing used immunoSEQ multiplex PCR; TCRdb keeps in-frame clones, though not all of them. The sample records about 200,000 clones, nearly 80% being singletons. Sequencing was performed on PBMCs. The receptors here all came from a man between 18 and 29 years old in good health and CMV-seronegative.

The rearrangement uses TRBV14 and TRBJ2-7, with D tentatively TRBD1 (8 bases). Germline CDR1 and CDR2: SGHDN and FVKESK. This CDR3 region has 15 residues. Trimming cost V 4 bases and J 6 bases, with 19 bases left between them. CDR3 nucleotide sequence: TGTGCCAGCAGCCCCATACTACAGGGGGGGAGCGAGCAGTACTTC. Amino acids: CASSPILQGGSEQYF.

V usage is TRBV18 and J usage is TRBJ2-2; perhaps TRBD2 as D (5 bases). From germline, CDR1 is KGHSH and CDR2 LQKENI. This CDR3 is built from 15 residues. The V and J ends lost 3 bases and 3 bases respectively, with 11 bases between them. DNA of the CDR3: TGTGCCAGCTCACCTCGGACTGTCGACACCGGGGAGCTGTTTTTT. It yields the protein CASSPRTVDTGELFF.